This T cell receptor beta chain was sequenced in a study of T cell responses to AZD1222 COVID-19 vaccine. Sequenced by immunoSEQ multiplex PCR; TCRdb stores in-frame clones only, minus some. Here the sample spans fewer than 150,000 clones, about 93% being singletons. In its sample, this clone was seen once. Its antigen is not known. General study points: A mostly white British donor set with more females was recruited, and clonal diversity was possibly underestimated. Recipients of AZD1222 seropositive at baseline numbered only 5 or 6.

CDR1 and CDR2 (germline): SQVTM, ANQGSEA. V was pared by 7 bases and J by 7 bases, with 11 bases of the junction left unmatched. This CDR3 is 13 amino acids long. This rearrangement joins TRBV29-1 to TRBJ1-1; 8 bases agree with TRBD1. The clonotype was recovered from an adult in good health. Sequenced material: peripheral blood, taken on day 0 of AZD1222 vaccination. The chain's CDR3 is CSAAGGLGNEAFF. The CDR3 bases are TGCAGCGCCGCAGGGGGCCTGGGAAATGAAGCTTTCTTT.